The present T cell receptor (beta chain) was sequenced within a study of T cells in Graves' hyperthyroidism and ophthalmopathy. Across the study: Peripheral blood was secured at the point of initial diagnosis, before any treatment.

The V gene's germline CDR1 is SGHAT and CDR2 FQNNGV. The CDR3 extends over 13 amino acids. The authors took PBMCs from 8.5 to 10 ml fresh peripheral blood. Notes on the study in general: Most thyroid clonotypes expanded above 0.001 appeared in blood too. Median prediction lead before ophthalmopathy onset was 6.5 months with the model.

Regarding this clonotype: Its antigen is undetermined. An end of the junction does not agree with germline; a read error may underlie this.

The source material, RNA transcripts, was used to amplify TCR beta CDR3 regions. RT-PCR in the first round (using the HTBI primer set) targeted the TCR CDR3. TCRdb used MiXCR to reprocess the multiplex PCR reads, holding one entry per CDR3 protein. The table includes about 400,000 distinct CDR3 sequences, roughly 15% detected once. This clonotype was sampled from a woman aged 55-69 years with Graves' ophthalmopathy. Input material: blood. This chain connects TRBV11-2 to TRBJ1-2, with D hard to call. The CDR3 DNA sequence: TGTGCCAGCAGCCAAGATACCGGGTATGACTACGCCTTC. It yields the protein CASSQDTGYDYAF.